Included here is one TCR beta chain sequence, with context. Antigen: not known. This CDR3 contains 14 residues. The germline V gene encodes CDR1 LNHDA and CDR2 SQIVND (reference sequence). V lost 5 bases, J lost 2 bases, and 6 bases stayed unmatched. TCRdb processed the reads anew with MiXCR; each CDR3 protein has one entry. Of about a million distinct CDR3 sequences listed, roughly 30% are singletons. These data are taken from a study of T cell repertoires in cytomegalovirus infection. Study background: Researchers turned to recently identified HLA-C-restricted CMV epitopes as well as well-studied HLA-B-restricted ones. Public TCR beta signature analysis indicated the presence of both CMV infection and matching HLA type. Study-wide points: Summed public TCR beta family frequency identified CMV carriers bearing the relevant HLA. Across the ex vivo response, the dominant clonotypes were HLA-C-restricted CMV-specific TCR beta clonotypes.

This clonotype was obtained from a human donor in good health (CMV status not recorded). Some clones in this sample may be carry-over from other donors' samples. The starting material was cultured CD8+ T cells from PBMCs, obtained from culture after CMV antigen stimulation. This chain joins TRBV19 and TRBJ2-7; 7 nucleotides align to TRBD2. The CDR3 region has the DNA TGTGCCAGTAGTCAAGCGGGGCTTCCCTACGAGCAGTACTTC. It yields the protein CASSQAGLPYEQYF.